The 18 T cell receptor beta chains below all came from one sample that was sequenced in a study of blood T cell repertoires in COVID-19. Libraries were prepared by immunoSEQ multiplex PCR; TCRdb keeps only in-frame clonotypes and omits some of them. The repertoire holds approximately 52,000 clones, with 84% as singletons. The sample taken for sequencing was peripheral blood. The receptors were gathered from a woman older than 75 with acute or convalescent COVID-19.

This clone was observed a single time. This chain joins TRBV5-1 and TRBJ1-2; D might be TRBD1 (5 bases). V gave up 1 base and J gave up 0 bases, with 10 bases separating them. This CDR3 spans 15 amino acids. The germline gives CDR1 SGHRS, CDR2 YFSETQ. The DNA of the CDR3 is TGCGCCAGCAGCTTGTCGGCAGGGACTAACTATGGCTACACCTTC. Encoded protein: CASSLSAGTNYGYTF.

This rearrangement joins TRBV7-9 to TRBJ2-5; tentative D call: TRBD2 (6 bases). CDR1 and CDR2 (germline): SEHNR, FQNEAQ (reference sequence). Trimming took 5 bases from V and 4 from J, leaving 14 bases between them. The CDR3 contains 14 residues. The CDR3 spells CASSARLVSETQYF. The CDR3 DNA reads as TGTGCCAGCAGCGCCAGACTAGTTTCAGAGACCCAGTACTTC.

V usage is TRBV11-1 and J usage is TRBJ1-1; 8 positions agree with TRBD1. Germline V gene sequence: CDR1 SGHAT, CDR2 FQDESV (reference sequence). V trimming: 5 bases; J trimming: 4 bases; junction bases outside the gene matches: 3. The CDR3 has 13 residues. The CDR3 region has the DNA TGTGCCAGCAGCGAACAGGGGGGCACTGAAGCTTTCTTT. Protein: CASSEQGGTEAFF.

The genes are TRBV3-1 (or the pseudogene TRBV3-2) and TRBJ2-5; a weak D match, TRBD2 (6 bases). With 5 bases removed from V and 1 base from J, the gap between germline ends came to 11 bases. In germline, CDR1 is LGHDT, CDR2 YNNKEL (reference sequence). CDR3 length equals 14 residues. CDR3 in amino acids: CASSTGLLQETQYF. CDR3 DNA sequence: TGTGCCAGCAGCACGGGACTTCTCCAAGAGACCCAGTACTTC.

This clone was recorded once. The gene calls are TRBV11-2 and TRBJ1-4; 10 nucleotides line up with TRBD1. CDR1 SGHAT and CDR2 FQNNGV come from the germline V gene. The CDR3 has 16 residues. V dropped 1 base and J dropped 8; count of bases not matched to a gene: 7. In DNA, the CDR3 is TGTGCCAGCAGCTTAGGGAGACAGGGGGCGCGGGAAAAACTGTTTTTT. Translation gives CASSLGRQGAREKLFF. Full variable domain (remainder filled in from reference TRBV11-2 and TRBJ1-4): EAGVAQSPRYKIIEKRQSVAFWCNPISGHATLYWYQQILGQGPKLLIQFQNNGVVDDSQLPKDRFSAERLKGVDSTLKIQPAKLEDSAVYLCASSLGRQGAREKLFFGSGTQLSVL.

The CDR3 DNA follows: TGCGCCAGCAGTGATGGTAGCGGGGGGGCAGATACGCAGTATTTT. As protein: CASSDGSGGADTQYF. The rearrangement joins TRBV10-2 to TRBJ2-3, with 11 bases identical to TRBD2. J lost 4 bases, V lost 3 bases, and 3 bases had no gene match. Germline-derived CDR1 and CDR2 are WSHSY and SAAADI. This CDR3 is built from 15 residues.

The rearrangement uses TRBV5-1 and TRBJ2-7; TRBD1 agrees at 8 bases. This CDR3 contains 13 residues. Germline CDR1 is SGHRS and CDR2 is YFSETQ. With V trimmed by 2 bases and J by 4 bases, 2 bases remained unmatched. The CDR3 DNA is TGCGCCAGCAGCTTAACAGGGGGATACGAGCAGTACTTC. It yields the protein CASSLTGGYEQYF.

This clone was seen more than once but under ten times. This sequence joins TRBV5-1 and TRBJ2-7; 10 positions match TRBD2. CDR1 and CDR2 from the germline V gene are SGHRS and YFSETQ. The CDR3 runs 15 residues. V dropped 0 bases and J dropped 2; count of bases not matched to a gene: 2. CDR3 sequence: CASSLVLAGAYEQYF. DNA of the CDR3: TGCGCCAGCAGCTTGGTCCTAGCGGGGGCCTACGAGCAGTACTTC.

This clone was seen more than once but under ten times. The chain combines TRBV15 with TRBJ2-7, with TRBD2 identical over 7 bases. The CDR3 spans 14 residues. Germline-derived CDR1 and CDR2 are LNHNV and YYDKDF (reference sequence). J was trimmed by 2 bases and V by 0 bases; bases with no gene match: 1. CDR3 region: CATSRESGTYEQYF. In DNA form, the CDR3 reads TGTGCCACCAGCAGAGAGAGCGGGACCTACGAGCAGTACTTC.

This clone was picked up one time. The gene calls are TRBV3-1 (or the pseudogene TRBV3-2) and TRBJ1-1; D may be TRBD1 (5 bases). CDR1 is LGHDT, CDR2 YNNKEL, per germline (reference sequence). The CDR3 contains 14 residues. Trimming took 5 bases from V and 4 from J, leaving 14 bases between them. The CDR3 DNA follows: TGTGCCAGCAGCTCGGTGGGGGGTGCCACTGAAGCTTTCTTT. It specifies CASSSVGGATEAFF.

This chain joins TRBV5-1 and TRBJ1-1, with 7 bases matching TRBD1. The CDR3 is made up of 15 amino acids. Per germline, CDR1 SGHRS and CDR2 YFSETQ. V dropped 5 bases and J dropped 1; count of bases not matched to a gene: 8. DNA of the CDR3: TGCGCCAGCAGTTCGGACAGGACTCAGAACACTGAAGCTTTCTTT. It is translated as CASSSDRTQNTEAFF.

The CDR3 spells CASSLDRSSGNTIYF. Written as DNA, the CDR3 is TGTGCCAGCTCACTCGACAGGAGCTCTGGAAACACCATATATTTT. The chain couples TRBV18 to TRBJ1-3, with D perhaps TRBD1 (6 bases). Trimming removed 4 bases at V and 0 bases at J, with 10 bases between. Germline V gene sequence: CDR1 KGHSH, CDR2 LQKENI. The CDR3 totals 15 residues. Based on the CDR3 plus reference TRBV18 and TRBJ1-3, the full variable domain is NAGVMQNPRHLVRRRGQEARLRCSPMKGHSHVYWYRQLPEEGLKFMVYLQKENIIDESGMPKERFSAEFPKEGPSILRIQQVVRGDSAAYFCASSLDRSSGNTIYFGEGSWLTVV.

The V call is TRBV7-6, the J call TRBJ2-3; TRBD1 is a possible D gene (6 bases). The CDR3 runs 17 residues. Germline V CDR1 and CDR2: SGHVS, FNYEAQ. Between the trimmed V and J ends, which lost 0 bases and 3 bases, there was a span of 16 bases. In DNA form, the CDR3 reads TGTGCCAGCAGCTTAGCGTTTGCTAGTCAGGGGACAGATACGCAGTATTTT. It yields the protein CASSLAFASQGTDTQYF.

The V and J genes are TRBV11-3 and TRBJ2-7, with D possibly being TRBD2 (5 bases). Germline-derived CDR1 and CDR2 are SGHNT and YENEEA. Trimming removed 2 bases at V and 2 bases at J, with 10 bases between. This CDR3 contains 14 residues. The CDR3 DNA sequence: TGTGCCAGCAGCTTACTAGCCACTCCCTACGAGCAGTACTTC. Amino acids: CASSLLATPYEQYF.

The rearrangement links TRBV6-1 to TRBJ1-5; possible D gene TRBD1, 5 bases. This CDR3 is 15 amino acids long. Trimming took off 3 bases at V and 1 base at J, with 10 bases between the two ends. Per germline, CDR1 MNHNS and CDR2 SASEGT. CDR3 nucleotide sequence: TGTGCCAGCAGTGAGGGGCAGGTAAGCAATCAGCCCCAGCATTTT. It is translated as CASSEGQVSNQPQHF.

The chain links TRBV7-6 to TRBJ2-5, with a possible D match to TRBD1 (6 bases). This CDR3 has 15 amino acids. V gave up 1 base and J gave up 5 bases, with 14 bases separating them. The germline gives CDR1 SGHVS, CDR2 FNYEAQ. Written as DNA, the CDR3 is TGTGCCAGCAGCTTAGTAGGCAGGGGAAGGGAGACCCAGTACTTC. This codes for CASSLVGRGRETQYF.

The chain is built from TRBV4-1 and TRBJ1-1; no definite D call. Germline-derived CDR1 and CDR2 are MGHRA and YSYEKL. V was clipped by 3 bases and J by 0 bases, with 5 bases between them. This CDR3 is built from 13 residues. CDR3 protein: CASSQHMNTEAFF. CDR3 coding DNA: TGCGCCAGCAGCCAGCACATGAACACTGAAGCTTTCTTT.

The V call is TRBV11-2, the J call TRBJ2-5; 7 positions agree with TRBD1. CDR1 SGHAT and CDR2 FQNNGV come from the germline V gene. This CDR3 is 16 amino acids long. V shed 5 bases, J shed 5 bases, and the junction held 14 bases outside the gene matches. CDR3 coding DNA: TGTGCCAGCAGCCGAATAGGGACAGTGGGAGCGGAGACCCAGTACTTC. It translates to CASSRIGTVGAETQYF.